These T cell receptor beta chains were read from a single sample in a study of cytomegalovirus exposure and HLA in healthy donors. Data came from immunoSEQ multiplex PCR; TCRdb stores just in-frame clones and leaves some out. The data show roughly 130,000 clones, about 8.5% seen once. Sequenced material: PBMCs. Receptor source: a man aged 35-49 years in good health and CMV-seronegative. Each CDR3 is given with its conserved first and last residue. The D gene is left open where the match is weak. Expanded clones are given a class, and other clones once, few, many or no size at all.

d_call clone_size j_call v_call cdr3_aa cdr3_nt
NA NA TRBJ1-3 TRBV2 CASRRDSGNTIYF TGTGCCAGCAGGCGAGACTCTGGAAACACCATATATTTT
TRBD1 NA TRBJ1-6 TRBV28 CASSLASGGSSPLHF TGTGCCAGCAGTTTGGCATCAGGGGGCTCTTCACCCCTCCACTTT
TRBD1 few TRBJ1-6 TRBV27 CASSGQGSSYNSPLHF TGTGCCAGCAGTGGACAGGGGAGCTCCTATAATTCACCCCTCCACTTT
TRBD1 few TRBJ1-6 TRBV10-3 CAISENNLRTGDQALHF TGTGCCATCAGTGAGAACAACCTACGGACAGGGGATCAGGCCCTCCACTTT
NA few TRBJ2-2 TRBV11-3 CASSLPGGELFF TGTGCCAGCAGCCTCCCCGGTGGGGAGCTGTTTTTT
TRBD1 few TRBJ2-7 TRBV7-8 CASSNRQGSYEQYF TGTGCCAGCAGCAATCGACAGGGTAGTTACGAGCAGTACTTC
NA NA TRBJ2-7 TRBV28 CASTPWTVNLDEQYF TGTGCCAGCACCCCCTGGACAGTAAATTTGGACGAGCAGTACTTC
NA few TRBJ1-5 TRBV30 CAWSPRVEGQPQHF TGTGCCTGGAGTCCTCGGGTGGAGGGTCAGCCCCAGCATTTT
NA few TRBJ2-1 TRBV7-6 CASSLGAGGHEQFF TGTGCCAGCAGCTTAGGGGCAGGGGGGCATGAGCAGTTCTTC
TRBD1 NA TRBJ1-2 TRBV27 CASSIRGFYGYTF TGTGCCAGCAGTATCAGGGGGTTCTATGGCTACACCTTC
TRBD2 NA TRBJ2-3 TRBV28 CASTTGGTYTQYF TGTGCCAGCACCACCGGGGGGACCTATACGCAGTATTTT
TRBD1 few TRBJ2-5 TRBV6-5 CASKGQAYQETQYF TGTGCCAGCAAGGGACAGGCCTACCAAGAGACCCAGTACTTC
NA few TRBJ2-5 TRBV5-1 CASSLGGIGETQYF TGCGCCAGCAGCTTGGGAGGAATCGGAGAGACCCAGTACTTC
NA NA TRBJ1-3 TRBV29-1 CSAYSGNTIYF TGCAGCGCTTATTCTGGAAACACCATATATTTT
NA once TRBJ2-7 TRBV11-2 CASSLVSGISSYEQYF TGTGCCAGCAGCTTAGTGTCGGGAATAAGCTCCTACGAGCAGTACTTC
NA few TRBJ2-3 TRBV6-5 CASSYLQSGTDTQYF TGTGCCAGCAGTTATCTGCAAAGCGGGACAGATACGCAGTATTTT
NA NA TRBJ1-5 TRBV15 CATSREGGSNQPQHF TGTGCCACCAGCAGAGAAGGGGGAAGCAATCAGCCCCAGCATTTT
NA NA TRBJ1-1 TRBV6-1 CASSGDNTEAFF TGTGCCAGCAGCGGAGATAACACTGAAGCTTTCTTT
NA NA TRBJ2-7 TRBV5-1 CASSLSSYEQYF TGCGCCAGCAGCTTGTCGTCCTACGAGCAGTACTTC
NA few TRBJ2-5 TRBV7-8 CASSSVLETQYF TGTGCCAGCAGCTCTGTCTTAGAGACCCAGTACTTC
TRBD2 NA TRBJ2-1 TRBV9 CASSLLAGGHNEQFF TGTGCCAGCAGCTTACTAGCGGGGGGCCACAATGAGCAGTTCTTC
NA NA TRBJ1-2 TRBV19 CASSIGLAYGYTF TGTGCCAGTAGTATCGGACTGGCCTATGGCTACACCTTC
TRBD2 once TRBJ2-3 TRBV4-1 CASSQDPAGGTDTQYF TGCGCCAGCAGCCAAGACCCAGCGGGGGGCACAGATACGCAGTATTTT
TRBD1 NA TRBJ1-2 TRBV6-5 CASSYGQGLDYGYTF TGTGCCAGCAGTTACGGACAGGGGCTTGACTATGGCTACACCTTC
NA few TRBJ1-1 TRBV28 CASSFAQVRIEAFF TGTGCCAGCAGTTTTGCCCAGGTCCGTATCGAAGCTTTCTTT
NA NA TRBJ1-1 TRBV5-1 CASSLATGTEAFF TGCGCCAGCAGCTTGGCGACAGGCACTGAAGCTTTCTTT
NA NA TRBJ2-7 TRBV4-1 CASSQDIPGSYEQYF TGCGCCAGCAGCCAAGATATACCGGGATCCTACGAGCAGTACTTC
NA few TRBJ1-4 TRBV5-5 CASSVWYLDSREKLFF TGTGCCAGCAGCGTTTGGTATCTGGACAGTAGGGAAAAACTGTTTTTT
TRBD1 few TRBJ2-7 TRBV6-1 CASSGTGQAWEQYF TGTGCCAGCAGTGGCACCGGACAGGCGTGGGAGCAGTACTTC
NA NA TRBJ1-1 TRBV6-5 CASSYSTGKNTEAFF TGTGCCAGCAGTTACTCGACAGGAAAGAACACTGAAGCTTTCTTT
NA few TRBJ1-5 TRBV5-8 CVSSLGTLNQPQHF TGTGTCAGCAGCTTGGGGACTTTAAATCAGCCCCAGCATTTT
TRBD2 few TRBJ2-5 TRBV5-1 CASSYSGGQETQYF TGCGCCAGCAGCTACAGCGGGGGGCAAGAGACCCAGTACTTC
NA NA TRBJ2-7 TRBV7-2 CASSLDLGVGYEQYF TGTGCCAGCAGCTTAGATCTCGGGGTGGGCTACGAGCAGTACTTC
TRBD1 NA TRBJ2-7 TRBV6-6 CASSWGTGHHEQYF TGTGCCAGCAGTTGGGGGACAGGTCACCACGAGCAGTACTTC
TRBD2 few TRBJ2-1 TRBV9 CASGRGLAEGEQFF TGTGCCAGCGGGAGGGGACTAGCGGAAGGTGAGCAGTTCTTC
TRBD1 NA TRBJ1-4 TRBV28 CASSLDRGREKLFF TGTGCCAGCAGTCTCGACAGGGGACGAGAAAAACTGTTTTTT
NA NA TRBJ2-4 TRBV4-2 CASTSDTDKNIQYF TGTGCCAGCACCTCCGACACGGACAAAAACATTCAGTACTTC
TRBD2 medium-sized TRBJ2-2 TRBV30 CAWSVAGVTTGELFF TGTGCCTGGAGTGTAGCGGGGGTAACCACCGGGGAGCTGTTTTTT
NA few TRBJ2-6 TRBV5-1 CASSSTASGANVLTF TGCGCCAGCAGCTCTACAGCCTCTGGGGCCAACGTCCTGACTTTC
TRBD1 NA TRBJ2-2 TRBV5-4 CASSPRQGFDGELFF TGTGCCAGCAGCCCCAGACAGGGGTTCGACGGGGAGCTGTTTTTT
TRBD1 NA TRBJ1-2 TRBV6-6 CASSLQGQGYGYTF TGTGCCAGCAGTCTGCAGGGACAGGGGTATGGCTACACCTTC
TRBD2 few TRBJ2-1 TRBV19 CASSIGGWVNEQFF TGTGCCAGTAGTATCGGGGGGTGGGTCAATGAGCAGTTCTTC
TRBD1 NA TRBJ1-2 TRBV7-9 CASSDGGQGVAGYTF TGTGCCAGCAGCGACGGCGGACAGGGCGTGGCTGGCTACACCTTC
NA few TRBJ1-1 TRBV21-1 CASSILSENTEAFF TGTGCCAGCAGCATCCTAAGTGAGAACACTGAAGCTTTCTTT
TRBD1 NA TRBJ2-1 TRBV6-5 CASSYYRGGEQFF TGTGCCAGCAGTTACTACAGGGGCGGCGAGCAGTTCTTC
NA few TRBJ2-3 TRBV27 CASREQRAVTDTQYF TGTGCCAGCAGAGAGCAGCGGGCGGTAACAGATACGCAGTATTTT
TRBD1 NA TRBJ2-6 TRBV7-9 CASSEGQVSGANVLTF TGTGCCAGCAGCGAAGGACAGGTCTCTGGGGCCAACGTCCTGACTTTC
TRBD2 NA TRBJ2-4 TRBV7-9 CASSSLAGVILAKNIQYF TGTGCCAGCAGCTCACTAGCGGGGGTAATACTAGCCAAAAACATTCAGTACTTC
NA few TRBJ1-1 TRBV5-6 CASNRPAGAWTEAFF TGTGCCAGCAATCGACCTGCGGGCGCGTGGACTGAAGCTTTCTTT
TRBD2 NA TRBJ2-5 TRBV6-1 CASSWAGGEETQYF TGTGCCAGCTCTTGGGCGGGGGGCGAGGAGACCCAGTACTTC
TRBD2 NA TRBJ2-1 TRBV5-4 CASSLVAGDSYNEQFF TGTGCCAGCAGCTTAGTGGCGGGGGACTCCTACAATGAGCAGTTCTTC